This TCR beta chain was retrieved from a study of T-cell reconstitution after alpha-beta-depleted transplantation in children. Ten or more counts support this clonotype. This CDR3 has 16 residues. From germline, CDR1 is SNHLY and CDR2 FYNNEI. Trimming shortened V by 7 bases and J by 8 bases, and 21 bases separated the two germline ends. Unique molecular identifiers were used in preparing the TCRbeta library. From the PCR reads, TCRdb called clonotypes with MiXCR, one entry per CDR3 protein. The sample holds hundreds of thousands of distinct CDR3 sequences, 16% seen once. The sequence derives from a human donor who donated a stem cell graft to a child with acute myeloid leukemia. This chain uses TRBV2 with TRBJ1-6; a possible D gene is TRBD1 (5 bases). Sequencing was performed on PBMCs from the stem cell graft donor, taken from the stem cell graft. CDR3 nucleotide sequence: TGTGCCAGCACCCCAGGGCCCTCAGGGAAGGATTCACCCCTCCACTTT. Translation: CASTPGPSGKDSPLHF.